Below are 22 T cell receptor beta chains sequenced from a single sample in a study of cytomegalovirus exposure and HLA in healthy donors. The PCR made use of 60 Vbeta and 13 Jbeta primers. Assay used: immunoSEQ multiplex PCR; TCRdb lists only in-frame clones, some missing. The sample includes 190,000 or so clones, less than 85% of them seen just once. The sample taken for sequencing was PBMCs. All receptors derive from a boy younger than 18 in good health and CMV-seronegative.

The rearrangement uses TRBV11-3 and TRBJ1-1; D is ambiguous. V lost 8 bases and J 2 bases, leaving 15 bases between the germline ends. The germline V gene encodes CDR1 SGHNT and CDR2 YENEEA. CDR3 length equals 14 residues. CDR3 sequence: CASRVRRGNTEAFF. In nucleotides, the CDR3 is TGTGCCAGCCGCGTCAGGCGGGGAAACACTGAAGCTTTCTTT.

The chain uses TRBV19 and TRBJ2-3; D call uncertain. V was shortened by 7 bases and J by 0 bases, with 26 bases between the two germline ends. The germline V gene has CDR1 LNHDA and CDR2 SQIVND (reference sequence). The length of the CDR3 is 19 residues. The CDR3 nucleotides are TGTGCCAGTACTCCTTTTCTTGCGGTCCTGCCTCCTAGCACAGATACGCAGTATTTT. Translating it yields CASTPFLAVLPPSTDTQYF. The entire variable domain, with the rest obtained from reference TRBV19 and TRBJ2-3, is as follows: DGGITQSPKYLFRKEGQNVTLSCEQNLNHDAMYWYRQDPGQGLRLIYYSQIVNDFQKGDIAEGYSVSREKKESFPLTVTSAQKNPTAFYLCASTPFLAVLPPSTDTQYFGPGTRLTVL.

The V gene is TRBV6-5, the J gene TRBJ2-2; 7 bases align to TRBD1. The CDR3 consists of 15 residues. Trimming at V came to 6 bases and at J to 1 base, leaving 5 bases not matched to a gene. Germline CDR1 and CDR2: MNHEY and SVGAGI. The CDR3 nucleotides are TGTGCCAGCAGGGAATGGACAGGGAACACCGGGGAGCTGTTTTTT. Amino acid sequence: CASREWTGNTGELFF.

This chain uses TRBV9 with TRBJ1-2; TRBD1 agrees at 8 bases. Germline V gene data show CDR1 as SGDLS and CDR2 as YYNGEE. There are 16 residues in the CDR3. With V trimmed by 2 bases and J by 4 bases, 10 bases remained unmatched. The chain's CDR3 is CASSVSQSGTGYGYTF. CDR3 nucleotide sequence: TGTGCCAGCAGCGTCTCGCAGTCGGGGACAGGCTATGGCTACACCTTC.

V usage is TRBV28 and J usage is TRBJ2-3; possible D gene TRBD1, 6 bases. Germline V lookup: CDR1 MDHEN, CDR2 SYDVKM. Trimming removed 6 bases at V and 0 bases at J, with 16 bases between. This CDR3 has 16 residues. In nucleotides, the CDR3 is TGTGCCAGCAGGGAGGACAGCATTGCTAGCACAGATACGCAGTATTTT. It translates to CASREDSIASTDTQYF.

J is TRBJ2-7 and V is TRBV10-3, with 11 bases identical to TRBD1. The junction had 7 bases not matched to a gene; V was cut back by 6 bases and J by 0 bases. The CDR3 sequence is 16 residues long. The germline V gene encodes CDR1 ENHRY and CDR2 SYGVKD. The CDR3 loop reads CAIRSPGQGVSYEQYF. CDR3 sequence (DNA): TGTGCCATCAGGTCCCCGGGACAGGGGGTCTCCTACGAGCAGTACTTC.

CDR3 in amino acids: CASSPQHGTEAFF. Written as DNA, the CDR3 is TGTGCCAGCAGCCCCCAACATGGCACTGAAGCTTTCTTT. The rearrangement uses TRBV7-3 and TRBJ1-1; no reliable D call. The V gene's germline CDR1 is SGHTA and CDR2 FQGTGA. This CDR3 is 13 amino acids long. The V and J ends lost 5 bases and 4 bases respectively, with 11 bases between them.

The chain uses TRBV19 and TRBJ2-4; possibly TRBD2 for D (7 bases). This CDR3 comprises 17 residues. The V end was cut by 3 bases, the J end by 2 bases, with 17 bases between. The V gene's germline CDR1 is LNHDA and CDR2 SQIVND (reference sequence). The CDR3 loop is CASSIGRGGVSKNIQYF. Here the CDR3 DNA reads TGTGCCAGTAGTATCGGAAGGGGGGGAGTCTCCAAAAACATTCAGTACTTC.

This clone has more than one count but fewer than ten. For the CDR3, the DNA is TGTGCCAGCAGTGGGCGTTCTAGTACCGGGGAGCTGTTTTTT. This gives the protein CASSGRSSTGELFF. The V gene is TRBV2, the J gene TRBJ2-2; no definite D call. The CDR3 extends over 14 amino acids. Trimming pared 4 bases from V and 5 bases from J, leaving 11 bases between. The V gene's germline CDR1 is SNHLY and CDR2 FYNNEI.

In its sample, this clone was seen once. The CDR3 reads CASSLDGRDTDTQYF. The CDR3 DNA is TGTGCCAGCAGCTTAGATGGGAGGGACACAGATACGCAGTATTTT. The chain is built from TRBV11-3 and TRBJ2-3, with 7 bases matching TRBD2. In germline, CDR1 is SGHNT, CDR2 YENEEA. Unmatched junction bases numbered 2, after V lost 0 bases and J lost 2 bases. There are 15 residues in the CDR3.

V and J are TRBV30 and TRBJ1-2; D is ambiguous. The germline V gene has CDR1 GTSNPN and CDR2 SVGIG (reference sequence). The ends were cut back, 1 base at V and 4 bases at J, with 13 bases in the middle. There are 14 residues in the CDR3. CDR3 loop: CAWSAGGAGYGYTF. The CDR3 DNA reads TGTGCCTGGAGTGCCGGAGGCGCGGGCTATGGCTACACCTTC.

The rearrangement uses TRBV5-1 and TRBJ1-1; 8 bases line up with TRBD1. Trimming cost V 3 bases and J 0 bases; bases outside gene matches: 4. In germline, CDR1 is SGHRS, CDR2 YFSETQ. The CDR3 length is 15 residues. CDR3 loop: CASSYRTGMNTEAFF. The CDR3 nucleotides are TGCGCCAGCAGCTACCGGACAGGGATGAACACTGAAGCTTTCTTT.

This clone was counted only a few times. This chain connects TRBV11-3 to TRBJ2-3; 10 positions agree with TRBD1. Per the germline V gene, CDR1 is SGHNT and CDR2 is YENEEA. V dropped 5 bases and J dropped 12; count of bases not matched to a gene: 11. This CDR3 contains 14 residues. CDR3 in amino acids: CASSLRQGANPQYF. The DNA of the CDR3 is TGTGCCAGCAGCCTCAGACAGGGGGCAAATCCCCAGTATTTT.

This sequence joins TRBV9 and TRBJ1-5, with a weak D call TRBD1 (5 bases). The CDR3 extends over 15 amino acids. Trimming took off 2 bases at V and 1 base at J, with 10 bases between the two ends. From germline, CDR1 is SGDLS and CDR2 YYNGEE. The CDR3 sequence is CASSVGGRSNQPQHF. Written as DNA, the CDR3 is TGTGCCAGCAGCGTGGGGGGTAGGAGCAATCAGCCCCAGCATTTT.

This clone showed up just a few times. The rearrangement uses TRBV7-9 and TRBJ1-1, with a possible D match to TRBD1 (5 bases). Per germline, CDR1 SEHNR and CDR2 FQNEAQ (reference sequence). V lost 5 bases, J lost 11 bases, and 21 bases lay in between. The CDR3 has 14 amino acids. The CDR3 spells CASSEDPAQGKAFF. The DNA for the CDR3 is TGTGCCAGCAGCGAGGACCCGGCCCAGGGTAAGGCTTTCTTT.

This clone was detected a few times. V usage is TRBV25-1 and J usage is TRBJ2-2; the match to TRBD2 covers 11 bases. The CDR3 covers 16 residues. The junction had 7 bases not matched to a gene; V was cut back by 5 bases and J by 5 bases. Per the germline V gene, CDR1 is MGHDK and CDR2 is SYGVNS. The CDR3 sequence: CASSSLAGGRTGELFF. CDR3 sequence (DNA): TGTGCCAGCAGTTCCCTAGCGGGAGGTCGAACCGGGGAGCTGTTTTTT.

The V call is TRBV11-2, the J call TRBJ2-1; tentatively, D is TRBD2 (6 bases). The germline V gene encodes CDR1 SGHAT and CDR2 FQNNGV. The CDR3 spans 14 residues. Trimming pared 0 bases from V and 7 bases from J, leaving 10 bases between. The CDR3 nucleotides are TGTGCCAGCAGCTTAGACCGACTAGGGAATGAGCAGTTCTTC. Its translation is CASSLDRLGNEQFF. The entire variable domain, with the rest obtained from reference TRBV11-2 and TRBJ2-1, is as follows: EAGVAQSPRYKIIEKRQSVAFWCNPISGHATLYWYQQILGQGPKLLIQFQNNGVVDDSQLPKDRFSAERLKGVDSTLKIQPAKLEDSAVYLCASSLDRLGNEQFFGPGTRLTVL.

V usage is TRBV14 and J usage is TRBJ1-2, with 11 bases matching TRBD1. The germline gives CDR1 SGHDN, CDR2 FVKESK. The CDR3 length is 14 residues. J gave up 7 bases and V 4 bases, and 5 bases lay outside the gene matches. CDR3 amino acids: CASSLRTGGTGYTF. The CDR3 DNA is TGTGCCAGCAGCCTACGGACAGGGGGCACTGGCTACACCTTC.

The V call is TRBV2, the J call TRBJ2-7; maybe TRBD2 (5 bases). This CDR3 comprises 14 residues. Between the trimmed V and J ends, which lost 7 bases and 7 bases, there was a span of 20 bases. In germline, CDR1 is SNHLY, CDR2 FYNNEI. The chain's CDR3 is CASIEKRSLREQYF. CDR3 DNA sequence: TGTGCCAGCATAGAGAAGCGGAGCTTAAGGGAGCAGTACTTC.

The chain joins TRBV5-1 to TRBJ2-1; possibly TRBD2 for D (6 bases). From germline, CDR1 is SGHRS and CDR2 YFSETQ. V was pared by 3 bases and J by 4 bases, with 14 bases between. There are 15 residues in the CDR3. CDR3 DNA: TGCGCCAGCAGCTCTATTGGCGGGGATTACAATGAGCAGTTCTTC. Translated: CASSSIGGDYNEQFF. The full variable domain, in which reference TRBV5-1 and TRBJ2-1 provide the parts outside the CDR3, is KAGVTQTPRYLIKTRGQQVTLSCSPISGHRSVSWYQQTPGQGLQFLFEYFSETQRNKGNFPGRFSGRQFSNSRSEMNVSTLELGDSALYLCASSSIGGDYNEQFFGPGTRLTVL.

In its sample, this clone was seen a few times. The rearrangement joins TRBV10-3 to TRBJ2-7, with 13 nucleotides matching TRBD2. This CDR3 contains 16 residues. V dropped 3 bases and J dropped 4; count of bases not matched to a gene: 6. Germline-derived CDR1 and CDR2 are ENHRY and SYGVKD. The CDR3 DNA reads TGTGCCATCAGTGACCGACTAGCGGGAGGCCGGTACGAGCAGTACTTC. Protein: CAISDRLAGGRYEQYF.

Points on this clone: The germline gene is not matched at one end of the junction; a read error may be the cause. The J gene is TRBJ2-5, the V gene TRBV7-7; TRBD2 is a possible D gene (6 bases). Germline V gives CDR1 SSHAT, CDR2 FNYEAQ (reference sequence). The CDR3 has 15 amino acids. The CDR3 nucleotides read TGTGCTAGCAGCTTACGGGGGACTTCTCAAGAGACCCAGTACTTC. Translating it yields CASSLRGTSQETQYF.